This T cell receptor (beta chain) stems from a study of vaccination and CD4 T cells after COVID-19. Overall study: There were two doses of either BNT162b2 or mRNA-1273 vaccine given to participants. Overlapping spike peptides served as the stimulus for the cells. These peptides came from SARS-CoV-2 and from the common cold coronaviruses HCoV-NL63, HCoV-OC43 and HCoV-229E.

As to treatment: roughly 10-day PBMC culture with coronavirus spike peptide pools or control peptides (ViraFEST assay). With the Oncomine TCR Beta short-read assay, DNA from cultured CD4+ T cells was sequenced. Each CDR3 protein is one row after TCRdb ran MiXCR on the PCR reads. The table includes just over 15,000 distinct CDR3 sequences, 40% to 60% detected once. Turning to this clonotype: The antigen is unknown.

This receptor was obtained from a human donor who had recovered from COVID-19. The sequencing here drew on CD4+ T cells from blood, cultured in vitro, taken before SARS-CoV-2 vaccination.

CDR3 region: CASSFGGLNQPQHF. The CDR3, as DNA: TGTGCCAGCAGTTTTGGGGGCCTCAATCAGCCCCAGCATTTT. The chain uses TRBV12-3 or TRBV12-4 and TRBJ1-5, with D perhaps matching TRBD1 (6 bases). V gave up 3 bases and J gave up 3 bases, with 9 bases separating them. The CDR3 extends over 14 amino acids.